The entry that follows covers one T cell receptor beta chain sequence. Its antigen is unknown. Extracted from the samples, RNA was reverse transcribed into cDNA to serve as the sequencing template. Assay: immunoSEQ multiplex PCR; the TCRdb copy retains only in-frame clones and omits some. The data contain some 120,000 clones, 50% to 60% of them singletons. The CDR3 runs to 16 residues. The ends lost 2 bases at V and 1 base at J; junction bases unmatched: 5. The germline CDR1 and CDR2 sequences are MNHNY and SVGAGI (reference sequence). This sample is part of a study of CD8+ T cells in alopecia areata. Overall study context: Oral tofacitinib (5 to 10 mg twice daily) was administered to treated patients. Study outcomes and limitations: Clonality was higher in lesional than normal scalp, especially in alopecia totalis/universalis. Researchers reported that TCR sharing among patients proved less clear than in mice, possibly HLA-linked.

Researchers gathered lesional scalp punch biopsies and peripheral blood from patients with alopecia areata. The clonotype originates from a human donor with alopecia areata. The chain employs TRBV6-6 and TRBJ2-7; 10 nucleotides line up with TRBD2. The input for sequencing was CD4+ T cells sorted from blood, taken at week 0. The CDR3 DNA sequence: TGTGCCAGCAGTTACACAGGGACTAGCGTTTCCTACGAGCAGTACTTC. Amino acids: CASSYTGTSVSYEQYF.